The 12 T cell receptor beta chains listed next were all sequenced from one sample in a study of T cells in AML relapse after transplant. TCR alpha and beta chains were amplified from RNA by modified RACE PCR. One entry per CDR3 protein, called by TCRdb with MiXCR from the PCR reads. The sample shows fewer than 4,500 distinct CDR3 sequences, roughly 10% of them seen only once. The sequencing here drew on bone marrow, either the whole sample or a sorted T cell fraction (not recorded which), taken in complete remission. Every receptor here comes from a human donor who had a stem cell transplant for acute myeloid leukemia. T cells may partly derive from the graft donor.

This clonotype ranks as medium-sized (0.01 to 0.1%). The CDR3 sequence: CASSYFPPWEGYTF. CDR3 bases: TGTGCCAGCAGTTACTTCCCACCCTGGGAGGGCTACACCTTC. The rearrangement links TRBV6-2 or TRBV6-3 to TRBJ1-2, with no clear D. The CDR3 loop spans 14 amino acids. Germline V gives CDR1 MNHEY, CDR2 SVGEGT. Between the trimmed V and J ends, which lost 1 base and 8 bases, there was a span of 14 bases.

This clonotype has a count of ten or more. This chain connects TRBV7-2 to TRBJ1-5, with D possibly TRBD1 on 6 matching bases. This CDR3 comprises 13 residues. The germline V gene encodes CDR1 SGHTA and CDR2 FQGNSA. V lost 5 bases and J 7 bases, leaving 12 bases between the germline ends. In DNA form, the CDR3 reads TGTGCCAGCAGCCAATTGGGGGGCCAGCCCCAGCATTTT. It yields the protein CASSQLGGQPQHF.

Sample share makes this clonotype large (0.1 to 1%). The rearrangement links TRBV6-2 or TRBV6-3 to TRBJ1-1; TRBD1 matches 7 bases. CDR1 is MNHEY and CDR2 is SVGEGT in the germline V gene. The CDR3 is 14 residues long. V lost 6 bases and J lost 1; bases outside the gene matches: 5. Here the CDR3 DNA reads TGTGCCAGCAGATACGGGACAGCGAACACTGAAGCTTTCTTT. It codes for CASRYGTANTEAFF.

The chain is built from TRBV30 and TRBJ1-2; D perhaps matches TRBD1 (5 bases). Trimming removed 4 bases from V and 8 bases from J, with 17 bases in between. The CDR3 length is 13 residues. Germline CDR1 reads GTSNPN; CDR2 reads SVGIG (reference sequence). The DNA of the CDR3 is TGTGCCTGGACGGGGACCCCTGAGCAGGGCTACACCTTC. This translates into CAWTGTPEQGYTF. Combining the CDR3 with reference TRBV30 and TRBJ1-2 gives the whole variable domain SQTIHQWPATLVQPVGSPLSLECTVEGTSNPNLYWYRQAAGRGLQLLFYSVGIGQISSEVPQNLSASRPQDRQFILSSKKLLLSDSGFYLCAWTGTPEQGYTFGSGTRLTVV.

By frequency in the sample, this clonotype is medium-sized (0.01 to 0.1%). This rearrangement joins TRBV5-1 to TRBJ1-2; D is ambiguous. Germline CDR1 is SGHRS and CDR2 is YFSETQ. The CDR3 sequence is 14 residues long. V dropped 0 bases and J dropped 6 bases, with 12 bases sitting between them. CDR3 sequence reads: CASSLVAGDHGYTF. The CDR3 DNA follows: TGCGCCAGCAGCTTGGTCGCGGGAGATCATGGCTACACCTTC.

This clonotype was seen ten or more times. CDR3 amino acids: CSASKDSGYNEQFF. The CDR3 nucleotides read TGCAGTGCTAGTAAAGATAGCGGCTACAATGAGCAGTTCTTC. The chain couples TRBV20-1 to TRBJ2-1, with D tentatively TRBD2 (6 bases). CDR1 and CDR2 from the germline V gene are DFQATT and SNEGSKA (reference sequence). With 3 bases removed from V and 3 bases from J, the gap between germline ends came to 12 bases. CDR3 length: 14 residues.

This clonotype is deemed medium-sized. The chain recombines TRBV18 with TRBJ2-3; TRBD1 aligns across 9 bases. CDR1 and CDR2 (germline): KGHSH, LQKENI. Unmatched junction bases numbered 6, after V lost 10 bases and J lost 1 base. This CDR3 is built from 14 residues. CDR3: CATNRDRGTDTQYF. DNA of the CDR3: TGTGCCACCAACCGGGACAGGGGCACAGATACGCAGTATTTT.

This clonotype is medium-sized (0.01 to 0.1%). The chain joins TRBV6-6 to TRBJ1-5, with TRBD1 matching 7 bases. V trimming: 6 bases; J trimming: 0 bases; junction bases outside the gene matches: 17. The CDR3 extends over 19 amino acids. Germline CDR1 and CDR2: MNHNY and SVGAGI (reference sequence). The CDR3 spells CASRRPLGSGQSSNQPQHF. The CDR3 coding sequence is TGTGCCAGCAGGAGGCCCCTAGGTTCGGGACAGAGTAGCAATCAGCCCCAGCATTTT.

Relative to its sample, this clonotype is medium-sized. The junction does not match germline at one end; this may be a read error. The V call is TRBV7-7, the J call TRBJ1-6, with TRBD1 matching over 7 bases. CDR3 size: 14 residues. The germline V gene encodes CDR1 SSHAT and CDR2 FNYEAQ (reference sequence). DNA of the CDR3: TGTGCTAGCAGCTCAGGACAGGATAATTCACCCCTCCACTTT. This codes for CASSSGQDNSPLHF.

By proportion, this clonotype is medium-sized. The CDR3 region has the DNA TGCGCCAGCAGCCAAGATGGGACAGGGTACTACAATGAGCAGTTCTTC. It encodes CASSQDGTGYYNEQFF. V is TRBV4-3 and J is TRBJ2-1; 9 positions match TRBD1. Germline CDR1 is LGHNA and CDR2 is YSLEER. With 0 bases clipped from V and 3 bases from J, the junction kept 3 bases outside the gene matches. The CDR3 is 16 amino acids.

V and J are TRBV27 and TRBJ1-5; weak D call: TRBD1 (6 bases). The CDR3 is made up of 17 amino acids. The germline CDR1 and CDR2 sequences are MNHEY and SMNVEV (reference sequence). V was clipped by 0 bases and J by 4 bases, with 16 bases between them. CDR3 loop: CASSLSEGTPRNQPQHF. CDR3 sequence (DNA): TGTGCCAGCAGTTTATCGGAAGGGACACCGAGGAATCAGCCCCAGCATTTT.

This clonotype is categorized as medium-sized. The chain has TRBV6-4 and TRBJ2-1, with D possibly TRBD2 on 6 matching bases. Germline values: CDR1 MRHNA, CDR2 SNTAGT. This CDR3 has 15 residues. Deletions cut 0 bases from V and 0 bases from J, with 6 bases between. The DNA of the CDR3 is TGTGCCAGCAGTGACTCTAGCGGCTCCTACAATGAGCAGTTCTTC. Protein: CASSDSSGSYNEQFF.